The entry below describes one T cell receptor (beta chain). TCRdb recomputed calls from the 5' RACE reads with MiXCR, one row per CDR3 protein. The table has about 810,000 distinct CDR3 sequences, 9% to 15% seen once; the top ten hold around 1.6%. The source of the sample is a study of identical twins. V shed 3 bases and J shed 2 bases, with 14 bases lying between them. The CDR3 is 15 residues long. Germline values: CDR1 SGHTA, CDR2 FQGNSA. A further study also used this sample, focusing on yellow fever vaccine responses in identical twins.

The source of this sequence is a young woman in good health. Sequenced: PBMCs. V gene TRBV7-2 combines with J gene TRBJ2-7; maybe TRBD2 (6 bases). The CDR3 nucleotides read TGTGCCAGCAGCTTTAGTAGCGGAGCCACCTACGAGCAGTACTTC. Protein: CASSFSSGATYEQYF.